This TCR beta chain stems from a study of T cells in Graves' hyperthyroidism and ophthalmopathy. Whole-study results and caveats: Using 13 V-J features, a model discriminated ophthalmopathy from stable hyperthyroidism. Model output signaled ophthalmopathy a median approximately 6 months ahead of onset.

This clonotype was observed many times. The antigen remains unidentified. Orbital computed tomography, thyroid ultrasound, serum thyroxine and TRAb, and clinical symptoms together informed the diagnoses. Fresh peripheral blood, roughly 9.6 ml, was the source of the PBMCs. This CDR3 region has 14 residues. Trimming cost V 6 bases and J 4 bases; bases outside gene matches: 5. It was RNA transcripts that yielded the amplified TCR beta CDR3 regions. The TCR CDR3 was amplified in a first-round RT-PCR using the HTBI primer set. TCRdb ran MiXCR on the multiplex PCR reads and lists one entry per CDR3 protein. The sample lists approximately 560,000 distinct CDR3 sequences, around 16% occurring once.

The sequenced sample consisted of blood. The chain employs TRBV12-3 or TRBV12-4 and TRBJ2-3; 9 bases line up with TRBD2. The origin of this receptor is a young woman with Graves' hyperthyroidism. DNA for the CDR3: TGTGCCAGCAGGAGCGGGAGGTTAGCAGATACGCAGTATTTT. Residues: CASRSGRLADTQYF.